This TCR beta chain was profiled in a study of cytomegalovirus exposure and HLA in healthy donors. Study details: In a later analysis, it was reported that the 110 or so validation repertoires had been produced on the same platform as the roughly 610 repertoires belonging to the first cohort. Notes on the study in general: High specificity and sensitivity for cytomegalovirus status were reported for the classifier.

CDR1 and CDR2 (germline): SGHTA, FQGNSA. The CDR3 consists of 15 residues. V was trimmed by 9 bases and J by 7 bases, leaving 24 bases between them. About this clone: Its specificity is unknown.

Assay: immunoSEQ multiplex PCR; the TCRdb copy retains only in-frame clones and omits some. This sample has approximately 140,000 clones, with 85% to 90% found just once. This sequence was found in a woman younger than 30 in good health and CMV-seropositive. V and J are TRBV7-2 and TRBJ2-5; possibly TRBD2 for D (7 bases). The specimen sequenced was PBMCs. CDR3 nucleotide sequence: TGTGCCAGTAAGCCCTCACGGGGGGCTGGGTGGACCCAGTACTTC. Translated, it gives CASKPSRGAGWTQYF.